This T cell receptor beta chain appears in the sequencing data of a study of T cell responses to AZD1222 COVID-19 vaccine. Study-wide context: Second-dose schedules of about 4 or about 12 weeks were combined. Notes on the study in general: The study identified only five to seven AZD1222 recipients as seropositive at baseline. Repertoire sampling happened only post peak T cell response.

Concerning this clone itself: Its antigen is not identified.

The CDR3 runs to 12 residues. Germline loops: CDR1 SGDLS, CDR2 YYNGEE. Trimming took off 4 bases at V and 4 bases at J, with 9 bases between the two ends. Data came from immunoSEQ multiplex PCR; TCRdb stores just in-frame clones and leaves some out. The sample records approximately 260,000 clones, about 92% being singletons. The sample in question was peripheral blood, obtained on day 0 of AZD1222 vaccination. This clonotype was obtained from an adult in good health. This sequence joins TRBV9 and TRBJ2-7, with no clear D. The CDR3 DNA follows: TGTGCCAGCAGCCCTACGGGTTACGAGCAGTACTTC. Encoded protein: CASSPTGYEQYF.